These 8 T cell receptor beta chains share one sample of origin, sequenced in a study of CXCR3-negative and CXCR3-positive naive CD8 T cells. Findings of the study overall: Comparison of naive cells showed more hydrophobic TRB CDR3s in CXCR3-positive than in CXCR3-negative naive cells.

The libraries of TRB cDNA were constructed through 5' RACE using UMI labels. TCRdb reprocessed the 5' RACE reads, keeping one entry per CDR3 protein, no DNA. This sample carries approximately 130,000 distinct CDR3 sequences, with 0.41% going to the ten biggest clones. No antigen is known for these receptors. Source material: naive CXCR3+ CD8+ T cells from blood. Subset meaning: CD45RO-CCR7+CD27+CD95- naive CD8+ T cells expressing CXCR3 (TNR3+). These receptors were taken from a human donor in good health. Some clones in this sample may be carry-over from other donors' samples.

This sequence joins TRBV12-3 or TRBV12-4 and TRBJ2-2; TCRdb's assignment of TRBD2 cannot be checked, as there is no DNA. The CDR3 is 16 amino acids. Here the CDR3 reads CASTSGRAEEFGELFF.

The chain combines TRBV7-2 with TRBJ2-7; absent DNA, TCRdb's TRBD1 call cannot be checked. This CDR3 contains 14 residues. The germline V gene encodes CDR1 SGHTA and CDR2 FQGNSA. CDR3 in amino acids: CASSFPGRNYEQYF.

This sequence joins TRBV19 and TRBJ2-1. The germline CDR1 and CDR2 sequences are LNHDA and SQIVND (reference sequence). This CDR3 is 11 amino acids long. CDR3 amino acids: CASTATGEQFF.

This CDR3 reads CASSLDSQETQYF. V gene TRBV28 combines with J gene TRBJ2-5. Germline values: CDR1 MDHEN, CDR2 SYDVKM. This CDR3 is built from 13 residues.

The rearrangement joins TRBV6-5 to TRBJ2-7; TCRdb picks TRBD1, but there is no DNA to check that call. Germline loops: CDR1 MNHEY, CDR2 SVGAGI. This CDR3 contains 16 residues. The CDR3 reads CASSFEGWQGGYEQYF.

V gene TRBV7-9 combines with J gene TRBJ2-7; checking the TCRdb D call of TRBD2 is not possible without DNA. Germline values: CDR1 SEHNR, CDR2 FQNEAQ (reference sequence). This CDR3 region has 18 residues. The CDR3 is CASSLSSLAGGIADEQYF.

The chain is built from TRBV6-5 and TRBJ2-5; TCRdb gives TRBD2 as the D gene, but with no DNA this cannot be confirmed. This CDR3 is 13 amino acids long. CDR1 is MNHEY, CDR2 SVGAGI, per germline. The CDR3 region is CAAASTSGGAQYF.

The CDR3 is CASSRGQNYEQYF. J is TRBJ2-7 and V is TRBV7-9; TCRdb names TRBD1, which stays unverified in the absence of DNA. The CDR3 covers 13 residues. Germline CDR1 SEHNR, CDR2 FQNEAQ (reference sequence). The full variable domain, with the rest looked up from reference TRBV7-9 and TRBJ2-7, is DTGVSQNPRHKITKRGQNVTFRCDPISEHNRLYWYRQTLGQGPEFLTYFQNEAQLEKSRLLSDRFSAERPKGSFSTLEIQRTEQGDSAMYLCASSRGQNYEQYFGPGTRLTVT.